Shown below are 5 T cell receptor beta chains from a single sample sequenced in a study of sequential checkpoint blockade in melanoma. Sequencing used immunoSEQ multiplex PCR; TCRdb keeps in-frame clones, though not all of them. This table has under 45,000 clones, approximately 85% appearing once. Specified treatment: randomized to nivolumab then ipilimumab (arm A) or the reverse (arm B). This specimen was CD8+ T cells sorted from blood (inferred from file names), taken from a patient given nivolumab and ipilimumab in sequence. The receptors come from a human donor with melanoma.

The chain joins TRBV7-9 to TRBJ2-1, with TRBD1 matching over 9 bases. Germline CDR1 is SEHNR and CDR2 is FQNEAQ (reference sequence). CDR3 length: 17 amino acids. The junction had 7 bases not matched to a gene; V was cut back by 0 bases and J by 4 bases. CDR3 DNA sequence: TGTGCCAGCAGCTTAGCCCTCGGGACAGGGCTTTACAATGAGCAGTTCTTC. This translates into CASSLALGTGLYNEQFF.

CDR3 sequence reads: CASTIWAGAVHNEQFF. Here the CDR3 DNA reads TGTGCCAGTACCATCTGGGCAGGGGCGGTTCACAATGAGCAGTTCTTC. This chain connects TRBV19 to TRBJ2-1; possible D gene TRBD1, 6 bases. The CDR3 runs 16 residues. The germline V gene encodes CDR1 LNHDA and CDR2 SQIVND (reference sequence). Trimming cost V 7 bases and J 5 bases, with 21 bases left between them.

The chain combines TRBV6-4 with TRBJ2-1; 14 bases fit TRBD2. Per germline, CDR1 MRHNA and CDR2 SNTAGT. Trimming removed 6 bases from V and 8 bases from J; junction bases left unmatched: 3. The CDR3 extends over 14 amino acids. As DNA, the CDR3 is TGTGCCAGCAGCGGGACTAGCGGGAGCTATGAGCAGTTCTTC. Encoded protein: CASSGTSGSYEQFF.

The chain employs TRBV5-1 and TRBJ1-1; 9 bases line up with TRBD1. Germline CDR1 is SGHRS and CDR2 is YFSETQ. Trimming removed 3 bases from V and 13 bases from J; junction bases left unmatched: 13. This CDR3 spans 14 amino acids. The CDR3 reads CASSSGTGKYEGFF. CDR3 coding DNA: TGCGCCAGCAGCTCCGGGACAGGGAAGTATGAGGGTTTCTTT.

The rearrangement links TRBV15 to TRBJ2-5; perhaps TRBD2 as D (5 bases). The V gene lost 5 bases and the J gene lost 2 bases, with 24 bases spanning the gap. There are 18 residues in the CDR3. CDR1 and CDR2 from the germline V gene are LNHNV and YYDKDF (reference sequence). CDR3: CATSPRDWATSEQETQYF. The CDR3 region has the DNA TGTGCCACCAGCCCGAGGGATTGGGCCACAAGCGAGCAAGAGACCCAGTACTTC.